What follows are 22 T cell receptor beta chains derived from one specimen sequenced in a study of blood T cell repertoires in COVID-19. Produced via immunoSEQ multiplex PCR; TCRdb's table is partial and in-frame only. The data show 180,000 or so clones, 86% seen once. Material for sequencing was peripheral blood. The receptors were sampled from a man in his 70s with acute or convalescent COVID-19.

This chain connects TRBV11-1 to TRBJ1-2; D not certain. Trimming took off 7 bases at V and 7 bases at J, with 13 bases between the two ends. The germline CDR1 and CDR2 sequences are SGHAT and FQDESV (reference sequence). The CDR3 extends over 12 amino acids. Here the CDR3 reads CASNPGEGGYTF. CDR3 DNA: TGTGCCAGCAACCCCGGAGAGGGTGGCTACACCTTC.

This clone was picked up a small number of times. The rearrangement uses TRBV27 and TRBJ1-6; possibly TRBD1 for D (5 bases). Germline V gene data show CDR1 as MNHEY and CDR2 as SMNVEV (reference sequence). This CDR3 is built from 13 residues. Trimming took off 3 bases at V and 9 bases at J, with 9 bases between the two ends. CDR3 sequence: CASSFGGSSPLHF. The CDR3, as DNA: TGTGCCAGCAGTTTTGGGGGGAGTTCACCCCTCCACTTT.

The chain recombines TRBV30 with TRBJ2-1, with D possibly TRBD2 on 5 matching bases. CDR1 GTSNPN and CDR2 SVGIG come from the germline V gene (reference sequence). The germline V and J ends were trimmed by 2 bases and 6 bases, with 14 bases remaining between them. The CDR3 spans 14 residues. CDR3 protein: CAWSSASSLNEQFF. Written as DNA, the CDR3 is TGTGCCTGGAGTTCGGCTAGCTCTCTCAATGAGCAGTTCTTC. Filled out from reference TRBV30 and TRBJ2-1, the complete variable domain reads SQTIHQWPATLVQPVGSPLSLECTVEGTSNPNLYWYRQAAGRGLQLLFYSVGIGQISSEVPQNLSASRPQDRQFILSSKKLLLSDSGFYLCAWSSASSLNEQFFGPGTRLTVL.

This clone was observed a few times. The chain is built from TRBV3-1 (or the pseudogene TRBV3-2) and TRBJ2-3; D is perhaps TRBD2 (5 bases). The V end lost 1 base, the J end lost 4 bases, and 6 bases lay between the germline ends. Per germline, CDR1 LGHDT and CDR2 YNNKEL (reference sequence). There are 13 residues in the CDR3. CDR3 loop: CASSQAAADTQYF. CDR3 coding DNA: TGTGCCAGCAGCCAAGCAGCGGCAGATACGCAGTATTTT.

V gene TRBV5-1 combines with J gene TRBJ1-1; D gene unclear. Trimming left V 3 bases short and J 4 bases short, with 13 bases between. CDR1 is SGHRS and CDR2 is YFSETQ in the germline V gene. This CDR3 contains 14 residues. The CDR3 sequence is CASSSTQPGTEAFF. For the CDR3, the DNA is TGCGCCAGCAGCTCGACTCAACCCGGCACTGAAGCTTTCTTT.

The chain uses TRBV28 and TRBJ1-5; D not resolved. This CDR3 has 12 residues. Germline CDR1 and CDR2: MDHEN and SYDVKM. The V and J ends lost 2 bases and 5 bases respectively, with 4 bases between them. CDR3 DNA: TGTGCCAGCAGTTTAGGGCATCAGCCCCAGCATTTT. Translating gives CASSLGHQPQHF.

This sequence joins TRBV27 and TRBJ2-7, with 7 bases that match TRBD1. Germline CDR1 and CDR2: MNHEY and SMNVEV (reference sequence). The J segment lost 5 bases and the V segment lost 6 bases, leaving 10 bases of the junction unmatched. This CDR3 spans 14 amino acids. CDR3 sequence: CASSPRGRGNEQYF. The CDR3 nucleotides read TGTGCCAGCAGCCCGAGGGGGCGCGGAAACGAGCAGTACTTC.

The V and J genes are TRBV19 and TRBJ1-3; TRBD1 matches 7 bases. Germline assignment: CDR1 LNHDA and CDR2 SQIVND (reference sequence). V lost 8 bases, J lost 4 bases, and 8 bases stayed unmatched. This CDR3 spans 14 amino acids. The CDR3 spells CASGDRATGNTIYF. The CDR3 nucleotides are TGTGCCAGTGGAGACAGGGCCACAGGAAACACCATATATTTT. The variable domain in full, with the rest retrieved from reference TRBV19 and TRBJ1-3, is DGGITQSPKYLFRKEGQNVTLSCEQNLNHDAMYWYRQDPGQGLRLIYYSQIVNDFQKGDIAEGYSVSREKKESFPLTVTSAQKNPTAFYLCASGDRATGNTIYFGEGSWLTVV.

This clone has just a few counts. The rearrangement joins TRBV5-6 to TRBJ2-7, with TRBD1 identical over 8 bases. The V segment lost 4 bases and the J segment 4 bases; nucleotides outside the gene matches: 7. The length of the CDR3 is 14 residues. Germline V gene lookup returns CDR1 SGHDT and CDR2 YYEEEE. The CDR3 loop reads CASSLGQGAYEQYF. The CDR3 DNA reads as TGTGCCAGCAGCCTCGGACAGGGCGCGTACGAGCAGTACTTC.

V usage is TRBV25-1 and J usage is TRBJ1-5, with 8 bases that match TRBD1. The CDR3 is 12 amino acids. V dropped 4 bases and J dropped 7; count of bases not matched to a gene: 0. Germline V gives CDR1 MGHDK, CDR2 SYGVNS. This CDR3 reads CASSGQGQPQHF. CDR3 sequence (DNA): TGTGCCAGCAGTGGACAGGGGCAGCCCCAGCATTTT.

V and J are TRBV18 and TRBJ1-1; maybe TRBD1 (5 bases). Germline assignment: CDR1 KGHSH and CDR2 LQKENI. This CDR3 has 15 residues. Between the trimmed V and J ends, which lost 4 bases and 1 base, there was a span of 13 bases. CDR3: CASSLDSFWNTEAFF. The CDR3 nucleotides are TGTGCCAGCTCACTTGACAGCTTTTGGAACACTGAAGCTTTCTTT.

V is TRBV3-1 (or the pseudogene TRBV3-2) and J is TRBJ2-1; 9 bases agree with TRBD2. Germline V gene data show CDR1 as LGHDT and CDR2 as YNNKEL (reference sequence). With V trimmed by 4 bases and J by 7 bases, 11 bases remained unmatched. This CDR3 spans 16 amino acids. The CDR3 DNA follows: TGTGCCAGCAGCCCCATAGCGGGAGCTACTTTGAATGAGCAGTTCTTC. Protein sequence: CASSPIAGATLNEQFF.

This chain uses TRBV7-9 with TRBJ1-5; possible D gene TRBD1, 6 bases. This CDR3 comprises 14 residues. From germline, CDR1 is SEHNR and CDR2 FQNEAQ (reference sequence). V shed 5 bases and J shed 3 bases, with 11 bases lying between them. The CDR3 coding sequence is TGTGCCAGCAGCCCCCAGGGGAACAATCAGCCCCAGCATTTT. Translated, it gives CASSPQGNNQPQHF.

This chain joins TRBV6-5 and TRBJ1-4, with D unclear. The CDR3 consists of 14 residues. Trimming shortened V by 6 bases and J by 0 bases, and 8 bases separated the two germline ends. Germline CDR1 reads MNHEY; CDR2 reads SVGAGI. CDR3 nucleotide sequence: TGTGCCAGCAGACCCGGGGCAACTAATGAAAAACTGTTTTTT. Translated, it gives CASRPGATNEKLFF.

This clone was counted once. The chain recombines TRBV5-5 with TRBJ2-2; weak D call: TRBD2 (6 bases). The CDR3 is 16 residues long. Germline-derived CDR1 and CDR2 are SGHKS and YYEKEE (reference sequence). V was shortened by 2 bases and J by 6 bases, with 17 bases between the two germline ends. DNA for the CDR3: TGTGCCAGCAGCTTTCACAGTCCGCGGGGCCCCGGGGAGCTGTTTTTT. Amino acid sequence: CASSFHSPRGPGELFF.

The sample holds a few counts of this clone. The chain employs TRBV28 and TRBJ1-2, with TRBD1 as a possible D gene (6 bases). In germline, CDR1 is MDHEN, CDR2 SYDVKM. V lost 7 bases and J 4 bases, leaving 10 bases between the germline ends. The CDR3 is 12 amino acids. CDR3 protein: CASTGARYGYTF. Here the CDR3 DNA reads TGTGCCAGCACAGGGGCCCGCTATGGCTACACCTTC.

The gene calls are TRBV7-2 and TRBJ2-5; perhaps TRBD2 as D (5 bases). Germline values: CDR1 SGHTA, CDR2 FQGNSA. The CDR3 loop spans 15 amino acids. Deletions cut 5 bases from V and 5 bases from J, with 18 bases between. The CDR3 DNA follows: TGTGCCAGCAGCCTGTACGCGACCCCGGGGGAGACCCAGTACTTC. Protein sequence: CASSLYATPGETQYF.

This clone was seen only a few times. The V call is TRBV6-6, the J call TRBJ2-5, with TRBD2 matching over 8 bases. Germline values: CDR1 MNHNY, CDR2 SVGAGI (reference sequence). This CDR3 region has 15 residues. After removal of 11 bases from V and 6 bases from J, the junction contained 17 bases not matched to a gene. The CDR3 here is CAVLPPGGATQTQYF. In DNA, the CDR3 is TGTGCCGTCCTCCCCCCCGGGGGGGCCACTCAGACCCAGTACTTC.

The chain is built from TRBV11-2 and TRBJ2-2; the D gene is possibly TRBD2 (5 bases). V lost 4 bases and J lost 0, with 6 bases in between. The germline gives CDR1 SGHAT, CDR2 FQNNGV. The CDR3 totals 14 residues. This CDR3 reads CASSSGTNTGELFF. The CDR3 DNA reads TGTGCCAGCAGCTCGGGGACGAACACCGGGGAGCTGTTTTTT.

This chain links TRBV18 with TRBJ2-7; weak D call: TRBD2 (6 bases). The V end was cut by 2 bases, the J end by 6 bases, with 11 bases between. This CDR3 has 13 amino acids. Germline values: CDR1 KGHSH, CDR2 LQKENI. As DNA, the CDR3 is TGTGCCAGCTCACCAACGGGGGAGACCGAGCAGTACTTC. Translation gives CASSPTGETEQYF.

The CDR3 DNA follows: TGTGCCATCAGCTTTACCGGGACAGGGGGTAGCAACGAGCAGTACTTC. Encoded protein: CAISFTGTGGSNEQYF. This chain connects TRBV10-3 to TRBJ2-7; 11 bases match TRBD1. Trimming at V came to 6 bases and at J to 5 bases, leaving 12 bases not matched to a gene. Germline values: CDR1 ENHRY, CDR2 SYGVKD. This CDR3 comprises 16 residues.

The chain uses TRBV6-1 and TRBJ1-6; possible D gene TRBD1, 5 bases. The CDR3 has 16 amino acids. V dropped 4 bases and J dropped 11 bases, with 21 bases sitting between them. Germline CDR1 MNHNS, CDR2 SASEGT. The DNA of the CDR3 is TGTGCCAGCAGTGCCGAGGGGACTGGCCTGGGGGCACCCCTCCACTTT. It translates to CASSAEGTGLGAPLHF.